A single sample gave rise to the 20 T cell receptor beta chains below, sequenced in a study of graft-versus-host responses after intestinal transplantation. Their target antigens are unknown. Sequencing used immunoSEQ multiplex PCR; TCRdb keeps in-frame clones, though not all of them. Of about 50,000 clones listed, 80% to 95% are singletons. This specimen consisted of unstimulated CD4+ T cells sorted from spleen or lymph node cells, obtained before transplant. These receptors all come from a human donor who was the organ donor for an intestinal transplant.

The chain couples TRBV10-2 to TRBJ2-1, with D perhaps matching TRBD2 (5 bases). The CDR3 spans 13 residues. The germline V gene encodes CDR1 WSHSY and CDR2 SAAADI. Trimming took off 6 bases at V and 10 bases at J, with 16 bases between the two ends. This CDR3 reads CASREASSTEQFF. DNA of the CDR3: TGCGCCAGCAGAGAGGCTAGCTCTACCGAGCAGTTCTTC.

The DNA of the CDR3 is TGTGCCAGCATTCTGGACAACACTGAAGCTTTCTTT. It is translated as CASILDNTEAFF. The chain joins TRBV2 to TRBJ1-1; D gene ambiguous. Trimming took off 7 bases at V and 2 bases at J, with 8 bases between the two ends. Per the germline V gene, CDR1 is SNHLY and CDR2 is FYNNEI. CDR3 length equals 12 residues.

The table lists this clone with a count of one. This chain joins TRBV25-1 and TRBJ1-2; TRBD1 is a possible D gene (5 bases). The CDR3 has 17 amino acids. The germline V gene encodes CDR1 MGHDK and CDR2 SYGVNS. Deletions cut 4 bases from V and 4 bases from J, with 22 bases between. CDR3 in amino acids: CASSGLGLAGKAYGYTF. As DNA, the CDR3 is TGTGCCAGCAGTGGCCTGGGCCTAGCAGGGAAGGCCTATGGCTACACCTTC.

This chain connects TRBV15 to TRBJ2-5; 7 positions match TRBD1. Per the germline V gene, CDR1 is LNHNV and CDR2 is YYDKDF (reference sequence). This CDR3 region has 13 residues. The ends lost 9 bases at V and 5 bases at J; junction bases unmatched: 9. The CDR3 is CATASGGLETQYF. The CDR3 DNA reads as TGTGCCACGGCCTCAGGGGGTTTGGAGACCCAGTACTTC.

The chain employs TRBV6-5 and TRBJ1-1; maybe TRBD1 (5 bases). V was trimmed by 6 bases and J by 4 bases, leaving 9 bases between them. Looked up from germline, CDR1 is MNHEY and CDR2 is SVGAGI. This CDR3 is built from 12 residues. The CDR3 sequence is CASRRQGTEAFF. The CDR3 region has the DNA TGTGCCAGCAGACGTCAGGGCACTGAAGCTTTCTTT.

The chain employs TRBV6-1 and TRBJ1-2; 7 bases line up with TRBD1. The V and J ends lost 4 bases and 4 bases, in that order; junction bases with no gene match: 6. The CDR3 is 14 amino acids. Germline V gene data show CDR1 as MNHNS and CDR2 as SASEGT. The CDR3 sequence: CASSVDRYSYGYTF. DNA of the CDR3: TGTGCCAGCAGTGTGGACAGGTACAGCTATGGCTACACCTTC.

The rearrangement uses TRBV7-2 and TRBJ2-7, with D possibly being TRBD1 (5 bases). V lost 2 bases and J 3 bases, leaving 11 bases between the germline ends. This CDR3 is 14 amino acids long. Germline V CDR1 and CDR2: SGHTA, FQGNSA. CDR3 sequence reads: CASSLRPDSYEQYF. CDR3 DNA: TGTGCCAGCAGCTTAAGACCCGACAGCTACGAGCAGTACTTC.

The chain uses TRBV28 and TRBJ2-1; D gene uncertain. The CDR3 sequence is 11 residues long. Germline V CDR1 and CDR2: MDHEN, SYDVKM. Trimming removed 6 bases at V and 5 bases at J, with 5 bases between. CDR3 sequence reads: CASSQNNEQFF. DNA for the CDR3: TGTGCCAGCAGCCAAAACAATGAGCAGTTCTTC.

The V gene is TRBV19, the J gene TRBJ2-7; TRBD1 matches 8 bases. Germline V gene data show CDR1 as LNHDA and CDR2 as SQIVND (reference sequence). The CDR3 contains 17 residues. With V trimmed by 3 bases and J by 2 bases, 12 bases remained unmatched. CDR3 sequence (DNA): TGTGCCAGTAGTATCAGGGTCTCGGCCAGGGGGCCCTACGAGCAGTACTTC. It translates to CASSIRVSARGPYEQYF. The full variable domain, in which reference TRBV19 and TRBJ2-7 provide the parts outside the CDR3, is DGGITQSPKYLFRKEGQNVTLSCEQNLNHDAMYWYRQDPGQGLRLIYYSQIVNDFQKGDIAEGYSVSREKKESFPLTVTSAQKNPTAFYLCASSIRVSARGPYEQYFGPGTRLTVT.

The V call is TRBV5-1, the J call TRBJ2-5; no clear D. Germline values: CDR1 SGHRS, CDR2 YFSETQ. The CDR3 has 14 residues. Trimming removed 0 bases at V and 1 base at J, with 7 bases between. The CDR3 spells CASSLAASQETQYF. The DNA of the CDR3 is TGCGCCAGCAGCTTGGCGGCAAGCCAAGAGACCCAGTACTTC.

The chain employs TRBV27 and TRBJ2-1; 7 nucleotides line up with TRBD2. The CDR3 extends over 18 amino acids. Trimming removed 3 bases from V and 3 bases from J; junction bases left unmatched: 14. Germline V gene sequence: CDR1 MNHEY, CDR2 SMNVEV (reference sequence). As DNA, the CDR3 is TGTGCCAGCAGTTTGATGTTGGCGGGAGCATTCGGCTACAATGAGCAGTTCTTC. It translates to CASSLMLAGAFGYNEQFF.

The chain uses TRBV6-5 and TRBJ1-4; D may be TRBD1 (5 bases). CDR3 length: 14 amino acids. The germline gives CDR1 MNHEY, CDR2 SVGAGI. The germline V and J ends were trimmed by 4 bases and 0 bases, with 6 bases remaining between them. The CDR3 region is CASSLTATNEKLFF. Written as DNA, the CDR3 is TGTGCCAGCAGTTTGACAGCAACTAATGAAAAACTGTTTTTT.

V is TRBV7-2 and J is TRBJ1-5, with TRBD1 as a possible D gene (6 bases). Germline CDR1 is SGHTA and CDR2 is FQGNSA. V was clipped by 2 bases and J by 6 bases, with 17 bases between them. This CDR3 is 16 amino acids long. The DNA of the CDR3 is TGTGCCAGCAGCTTATTTGGGGGGCAGGTGATTCAGCCCCAGCATTTT. It encodes CASSLFGGQVIQPQHF.

The chain links TRBV4-1 to TRBJ2-1; 8 bases align to TRBD2. J lost 5 bases, V lost 2 bases, and 8 bases had no gene match. CDR3 length: 16 residues. The germline CDR1 and CDR2 sequences are MGHRA and YSYEKL. The CDR3 coding sequence is TGCGCCAGCAGCCAATTGTCGGGAGGGCCTCACAATGAGCAGTTCTTC. Translating gives CASSQLSGGPHNEQFF.

The V call is TRBV4-1, the J call TRBJ2-3; D may match TRBD1 or TRBD2 (5 bases each). V shed 3 bases and J shed 1 base, with 14 bases lying between them. Per germline, CDR1 MGHRA and CDR2 YSYEKL. The length of the CDR3 is 16 residues. The CDR3 region is CASSHNPGAGTDTQYF. The CDR3 DNA sequence: TGCGCCAGCAGCCACAATCCCGGGGCGGGCACAGATACGCAGTATTTT.

This clone was detected a few times. V gene TRBV7-3 combines with J gene TRBJ2-5; no clear D gene. The V end lost 2 bases, the J end lost 2 bases, and 6 bases lay between the germline ends. CDR3 size: 13 residues. CDR1 is SGHTA and CDR2 is FQGTGA in the germline V gene. Written as DNA, the CDR3 is TGTGCCAGCAGCTTATCTTCTCAAGAGACCCAGTACTTC. Its translation: CASSLSSQETQYF.

This chain uses TRBV4-3 with TRBJ2-3, with 7 positions matching TRBD2. V lost 2 bases to trimming and J lost 0 bases; unmatched junction nucleotides: 14. CDR1 LGHNA and CDR2 YSLEER come from the germline V gene. The CDR3 has 19 residues. CDR3 coding DNA: TGCGCCAGCAGCCAAACCCCCACCCGGTCTAGCGGAAGCACAGATACGCAGTATTTT. Its translation: CASSQTPTRSSGSTDTQYF.

The chain is built from TRBV6-5 and TRBJ2-5; TRBD1 matches at 10 bases. The trim removed 6 bases at V and 5 bases at J, leaving 6 bases unmatched. The CDR3 spans 14 residues. Per the germline V gene, CDR1 is MNHEY and CDR2 is SVGAGI. Here the CDR3 reads CASSPPGQGETQYF. CDR3 DNA: TGTGCCAGCAGCCCTCCGGGACAGGGGGAGACCCAGTACTTC.

The V call is TRBV28, the J call TRBJ2-1; D call uncertain. This CDR3 has 15 amino acids. CDR1 is MDHEN, CDR2 SYDVKM, per germline. Trimming removed 6 bases at V and 0 bases at J, with 12 bases between. The CDR3 is CASSGLPSSYNEQFF. CDR3 DNA: TGTGCCAGCAGCGGGTTACCAAGCTCCTACAATGAGCAGTTCTTC.

This clone was seen only a few times. The J gene is TRBJ1-1, the V gene TRBV4-3; D remains ambiguous. V was trimmed by 1 base and J by 0 bases, leaving 12 bases between them. The CDR3 is made up of 16 amino acids. In germline, CDR1 is LGHNA, CDR2 YSLEER. CDR3: CASSQGRIFMNTEAFF. CDR3 sequence (DNA): TGCGCCAGCAGCCAAGGCCGGATTTTCATGAACACTGAAGCTTTCTTT.